Below are 32 T cell receptor beta chains sequenced from a single sample in a study of cytomegalovirus exposure and HLA in healthy donors. The primer mix had 60 Vbeta and 13 Jbeta primers. The assay was immunoSEQ multiplex PCR, and TCRdb's table has in-frame clones only and misses some. The sample has about 210,000 clones, 85% seen once; the top ten hold 0.2% to 0.25%. Source material: PBMCs. The receptors shown here come from a girl aged 2 to 10 in good health and CMV-seronegative.

The rearrangement joins TRBV11-3 to TRBJ2-6; D perhaps matches TRBD1 (5 bases). The CDR3 sequence is 15 residues long. Germline V gives CDR1 SGHNT, CDR2 YENEEA. Trimming stripped 2 bases from V and 4 bases from J, with 9 bases between. The DNA for the CDR3 is TGTGCCAGCAGCTTATCTGGGGCCGGGGCCAACGTCCTGACTTTC. Translated: CASSLSGAGANVLTF.

The chain is built from TRBV19 and TRBJ1-5; maybe TRBD1 (5 bases). The CDR3 covers 13 residues. Germline V lookup: CDR1 LNHDA, CDR2 SQIVND (reference sequence). Trimming stripped 6 bases from V and 6 bases from J, with 12 bases between. The chain's CDR3 is CASRGGNGQPQHF. CDR3 nucleotides: TGTGCCAGTAGGGGGGGGAACGGTCAGCCCCAGCATTTT.

The gene calls are TRBV9 and TRBJ2-3; TRBD1 might be the D (6 bases). The CDR3 is 15 residues long. V lost 3 bases to trimming and J lost 3 bases, with 14 bases between them. From germline, CDR1 is SGDLS and CDR2 YYNGEE. This CDR3 is CASSASSRGTDTQYF. In DNA form, the CDR3 reads TGTGCCAGCAGCGCCAGTAGTAGGGGGACAGATACGCAGTATTTT.

The V gene is TRBV9, the J gene TRBJ1-2; unclear D gene. The CDR3 spans 16 residues. Germline V gives CDR1 SGDLS, CDR2 YYNGEE. The V end lost 4 bases, the J end lost 0 bases, and 16 bases lay between the germline ends. This CDR3 is CASSLWESNANYGYTF. CDR3 DNA: TGTGCCAGCAGCCTTTGGGAGAGTAACGCTAACTATGGCTACACCTTC.

The chain uses TRBV5-3 and TRBJ2-7; 9 bases align to TRBD1. TRBV5-3 is classed as an ORF, of uncertain function. This CDR3 is built from 16 residues. The ends lost 5 bases at V and 2 bases at J; junction bases unmatched: 11. The CDR3 bases are TGTGCCAGAAGGTTTGGACAGGGGTCCCTACCCTACGAGCAGTACTTC. It translates to CARRFGQGSLPYEQYF.

The chain has TRBV7-3 and TRBJ2-7, with 7 bases identical to TRBD2. Germline loops: CDR1 SGHTA, CDR2 FQGTGA. This CDR3 spans 13 amino acids. Unmatched junction bases numbered 6, after V lost 3 bases and J lost 7 bases. CDR3 in DNA: TGTGCCAGCAGCTTTGGCGGGGGTGGGGAGCAGTACTTC. Amino acids: CASSFGGGGEQYF.

The V gene is TRBV27, the J gene TRBJ2-1; possible D gene TRBD2, 5 bases. CDR1 MNHEY and CDR2 SMNVEV come from the germline V gene (reference sequence). The V and J ends lost 5 bases and 2 bases respectively, with 13 bases between them. The CDR3 length is 15 residues. Here the CDR3 reads CASSKLVGTYNEQFF. DNA of the CDR3: TGTGCCAGCAGTAAACTAGTCGGAACCTACAATGAGCAGTTCTTC.

This chain links TRBV4-1 with TRBJ2-7; 10 bases fit TRBD2. The CDR3 is 15 residues long. Germline CDR1 is MGHRA and CDR2 is YSYEKL. Trimming cost V 3 bases and J 5 bases; bases outside gene matches: 7. CDR3 sequence reads: CASSQRLAGEHEQYF. DNA for the CDR3: TGCGCCAGCAGCCAGCGGCTAGCGGGGGAACACGAGCAGTACTTC.

The chain uses TRBV19 and TRBJ2-5; unclear D gene. Trimming took off 10 bases at V and 2 bases at J, with 14 bases between the two ends. The germline gives CDR1 LNHDA, CDR2 SQIVND (reference sequence). The CDR3 extends over 13 amino acids. CDR3 coding DNA: TGTGCCACCAAAGGCAGGTATCAAGAGACCCAGTACTTC. Amino acid sequence: CATKGRYQETQYF.

This clone showed up just a few times. The gene calls are TRBV27 and TRBJ2-7; D unclear. Per germline, CDR1 MNHEY and CDR2 SMNVEV (reference sequence). Between the trimmed V and J ends, which lost 5 bases and 2 bases, there was a span of 10 bases. The CDR3 is 13 residues long. CDR3 sequence reads: CASSRQAAYEQYF. In DNA, the CDR3 is TGTGCCAGCAGTCGGCAGGCAGCCTACGAGCAGTACTTC.

The chain combines TRBV7-3 with TRBJ1-1; maybe TRBD1 (5 bases). The CDR3 totals 13 residues. Per the germline V gene, CDR1 is SGHTA and CDR2 is FQGTGA. The V end was cut by 8 bases, the J end by 1 base, with 11 bases between. The CDR3 nucleotides read TGTGCCAGCGATTTGACAGCGAACACTGAAGCTTTCTTT. This translates into CASDLTANTEAFF.

The V gene is TRBV2, the J gene TRBJ2-5; D not certain. The CDR3 is made up of 14 amino acids. Germline V gene sequence: CDR1 SNHLY, CDR2 FYNNEI. The germline V and J ends were trimmed by 0 bases and 1 base, with 6 bases remaining between them. In DNA, the CDR3 is TGTGCCAGCAGTGAAGCCCCTCTCCAAGAGACCCAGTACTTC. The encoded protein is CASSEAPLQETQYF.

The chain carries TRBV15 and TRBJ2-5, with D possibly matching TRBD2 (5 bases). Germline CDR1 and CDR2: LNHNV and YYDKDF (reference sequence). This CDR3 spans 15 amino acids. The V and J ends lost 0 bases and 1 base respectively, with 9 bases between them. CDR3 sequence reads: CATSRDLGAQETQYF. The CDR3 DNA reads TGTGCCACCAGCAGAGATCTGGGAGCCCAAGAGACCCAGTACTTC.

The rearrangement links TRBV5-1 to TRBJ1-1; 11 nucleotides line up with TRBD1. Germline V gives CDR1 SGHRS, CDR2 YFSETQ. The V segment lost 4 bases and the J segment 3 bases; nucleotides outside the gene matches: 11. The CDR3 loop spans 17 amino acids. For the CDR3, the DNA is TGCGCCAGCAGCATACGGGACAGGGGGGGTTTGTACACTGAAGCTTTCTTT. Protein: CASSIRDRGGLYTEAFF.

The rearrangement uses TRBV5-1 and TRBJ1-1, with 8 bases fitting TRBD1. The germline V gene encodes CDR1 SGHRS and CDR2 YFSETQ. This CDR3 is built from 15 residues. Trimming cost V 4 bases and J 4 bases; bases outside gene matches: 9. The CDR3 protein is CASSHTQGGFTEAFF. The CDR3 DNA reads as TGCGCCAGCAGCCACACACAGGGGGGATTCACTGAAGCTTTCTTT.

The rearrangement joins TRBV10-1 to TRBJ2-7; D possibly corresponds to TRBD1 (6 bases). This CDR3 has 13 residues. Germline V gene sequence: CDR1 WNHNN, CDR2 SYGVQD (reference sequence). Deletions cut 10 bases from V and 2 bases from J, with 15 bases between. The CDR3 nucleotides are TGCGCCATCTCAGGGACATGGACCTACGAGCAGTACTTC. Encoded protein: CAISGTWTYEQYF.

The chain joins TRBV19 to TRBJ1-2, with a possible D match to TRBD1 (5 bases). CDR3 length equals 13 residues. The V and J ends lost 3 bases and 5 bases respectively, with 10 bases between them. Germline CDR1 reads LNHDA; CDR2 reads SQIVND (reference sequence). CDR3 loop: CASSIPGMYGYTF. DNA for the CDR3: TGTGCCAGTAGTATCCCAGGGATGTATGGCTACACCTTC.

CDR3 sequence (DNA): TGCGCCAGCCGGGACCCAGGGAGGACTGAAGCTTTCTTT. Translating gives CASRDPGRTEAFF. The chain links TRBV5-1 to TRBJ1-1, with a weak D call TRBD1 (5 bases). The V end was cut by 7 bases, the J end by 5 bases, with 15 bases between. The CDR3 contains 13 residues. CDR1 and CDR2 (germline): SGHRS, YFSETQ. Full variable domain (remainder filled in from reference TRBV5-1 and TRBJ1-1): KAGVTQTPRYLIKTRGQQVTLSCSPISGHRSVSWYQQTPGQGLQFLFEYFSETQRNKGNFPGRFSGRQFSNSRSEMNVSTLELGDSALYLCASRDPGRTEAFFGQGTRLTVV.

The chain couples TRBV7-6 to TRBJ1-4; a weak D match, TRBD1 (6 bases). The CDR3 sequence is 14 residues long. Between the trimmed V and J ends, which lost 5 bases and 4 bases, there was a span of 11 bases. Per germline, CDR1 SGHVS and CDR2 FNYEAQ. CDR3 sequence reads: CASSRGHSNEKLFF. CDR3 sequence (DNA): TGTGCCAGCAGCCGGGGACATAGTAATGAAAAACTGTTTTTT.

The chain couples TRBV5-6 to TRBJ1-4, with D uncertain. The germline V gene has CDR1 SGHDT and CDR2 YYEEEE. This CDR3 contains 14 residues. Deletions cut 2 bases from V and 7 bases from J, with 12 bases between. CDR3 residues: CASSLRGMGEKLFF. The CDR3 coding sequence is TGTGCCAGCAGCTTACGGGGAATGGGTGAAAAACTGTTTTTT.

V is TRBV6-5 and J is TRBJ2-5; D gene ambiguous. The germline CDR1 and CDR2 sequences are MNHEY and SVGAGI. Trimming pared 2 bases from V and 1 base from J, leaving 11 bases between. This CDR3 comprises 15 residues. As DNA, the CDR3 is TGTGCCAGCAGTTACGGCGCCACGGGCCAAGAGACCCAGTACTTC. Residues: CASSYGATGQETQYF.

V and J are TRBV5-1 and TRBJ1-3; D unclear. This CDR3 is built from 15 residues. Trimming removed 0 bases at V and 0 bases at J, with 7 bases between. Germline values: CDR1 SGHRS, CDR2 YFSETQ. Here the CDR3 reads CASSLDNVSGNTIYF. DNA for the CDR3: TGCGCCAGCAGCTTGGACAATGTCTCTGGAAACACCATATATTTT. The variable domain in full, with the rest retrieved from reference TRBV5-1 and TRBJ1-3, is KAGVTQTPRYLIKTRGQQVTLSCSPISGHRSVSWYQQTPGQGLQFLFEYFSETQRNKGNFPGRFSGRQFSNSRSEMNVSTLELGDSALYLCASSLDNVSGNTIYFGEGSWLTVV.

The V and J genes are TRBV10-3 and TRBJ1-4; D is unclear. The CDR3 has 13 residues. V lost 0 bases and J 8 bases, leaving 7 bases between the germline ends. In germline, CDR1 is ENHRY, CDR2 SYGVKD. CDR3 sequence reads: CAISESVREKLFF. The CDR3 nucleotides read TGTGCCATCAGTGAGTCGGTGCGGGAAAAACTGTTTTTT.

Regarding this clone: The germline gene is not matched at one end of the junction; a read error may be the cause. J is TRBJ2-7 and V is TRBV5-4; TRBD1 agrees at 9 bases. There are 15 residues in the CDR3. Germline loops: CDR1 SGHNT, CDR2 YYREEE (reference sequence). The CDR3 nucleotides read TGTACCAGCAGGGTGGGACAGGGAGGGTACTACGAGCAGTACTTC. It codes for CTSRVGQGGYYEQYF. Complete variable domain (other parts from reference TRBV5-4 and TRBJ2-7): ETGVTQSPTHLIKTRGQQVTLRCSSQSGHNTVSWYQQALGQGPQFIFQYYREEENGRGNFPPRFSGLQFPNYSSELNVNALELDDSALYLCTSRVGQGGYYEQYFGPGTRLTVT.

This clone was seen only once. This sample includes further DNA sequences coding for the same CDR3. The rearrangement joins TRBV30 to TRBJ2-7; no clear D. The germline V gene encodes CDR1 GTSNPN and CDR2 SVGIG (reference sequence). The CDR3 extends over 12 amino acids. Deletions cut 1 base from V and 0 bases from J, with 4 bases between. CDR3 DNA: TGTGCCTGGAGTGACTCCTCCTACGAGCAGTACTTC. It codes for CAWSDSSYEQYF.

The chain is built from TRBV4-2 and TRBJ1-4; TRBD1 aligns across 10 bases. After removal of 4 bases from V and 6 bases from J, the junction contained 5 bases not matched to a gene. Germline V gene data show CDR1 as LGHNA and CDR2 as YNFKEQ. The CDR3 covers 15 residues. The CDR3 reads CASSRAGTGDEKLFF. CDR3 DNA sequence: TGTGCCAGCAGCCGAGCCGGGACAGGGGATGAAAAACTGTTTTTT.

V and J are TRBV5-5 and TRBJ1-2; D ambiguous. The V gene's germline CDR1 is SGHKS and CDR2 YYEKEE (reference sequence). V was shortened by 1 base and J by 8 bases, with 6 bases between the two germline ends. The CDR3 consists of 11 residues. The CDR3: CASSLPPGYTF. CDR3 in DNA: TGTGCCAGCAGCTTGCCCCCAGGCTACACCTTC.

The chain employs TRBV7-9 and TRBJ2-1; 11 bases align to TRBD1. The V gene end was trimmed by 2 bases and the J gene end by 7 bases; junction bases not matched to a gene: 4. The CDR3 contains 15 residues. Per the germline V gene, CDR1 is SEHNR and CDR2 is FQNEAQ (reference sequence). CDR3 amino acids: CASSLKGQGGNEQFF. The DNA of the CDR3 is TGTGCCAGCAGCTTAAAGGGACAGGGGGGGAATGAGCAGTTCTTC.

CDR3 loop: CASSWGDRDRNRYTF. In nucleotides, the CDR3 is TGCGCCAGCAGCTGGGGCGACAGGGACAGGAATCGCTACACCTTC. The chain couples TRBV5-1 to TRBJ1-2; TRBD1 matches at 8 bases. This CDR3 region has 15 residues. V shed 3 bases and J 9 bases; nucleotides not matched to a gene: 13. Germline V lookup: CDR1 SGHRS, CDR2 YFSETQ.

V is TRBV19 and J is TRBJ1-1; D is ambiguous. This CDR3 has 14 residues. V was clipped by 3 bases and J by 0 bases, with 8 bases between them. CDR1 and CDR2 from the germline V gene are LNHDA and SQIVND (reference sequence). This CDR3 is CASSMANLNTEAFF. CDR3 nucleotide sequence: TGTGCCAGTAGTATGGCCAATCTGAACACTGAAGCTTTCTTT.

The chain has TRBV5-6 and TRBJ1-6, with TRBD1 identical over 7 bases. V lost 4 bases, J lost 6 bases, and 7 bases stayed unmatched. CDR1 and CDR2 (germline): SGHDT, YYEEEE. The CDR3 totals 15 residues. CDR3 sequence reads: CASSQDYRGNSPLHF. The CDR3 DNA reads TGTGCCAGCAGCCAAGATTACAGGGGTAATTCACCCCTCCACTTT.

The chain is built from TRBV7-3 and TRBJ2-2; 7 positions agree with TRBD1. V was clipped by 1 base and J by 4 bases; unmatched bases: 0. The CDR3 loop spans 14 amino acids. Germline lookup yields CDR1 SGHTA and CDR2 FQGTGA. CDR3 sequence: CASSLKGATGELFF. CDR3 DNA sequence: TGTGCCAGCAGCTTAAAGGGGGCCACCGGGGAGCTGTTTTTT.